This TCR beta chain was sequenced in a study of T cells in Graves' hyperthyroidism and ophthalmopathy. Looking at the study overall: Blood was drawn when the patient was first diagnosed and still untreated. Study-level findings and limits: Clonotypes that were expanded in thyroid above 0.001 mostly appeared in blood too. Ophthalmopathy and stable hyperthyroidism were told apart by a 13 V-J model.

From RNA transcripts, TCR beta CDR3 regions were amplified. With the HTBI primer set, the TCR CDR3 went through a first round of RT-PCR. One entry per CDR3 protein results from TCRdb running MiXCR on the multiplex PCR reads. The sample has over 350,000 distinct CDR3 sequences, approximately 17% seen once; the top ten hold 35% to 45%. Out of more than 8 ml of fresh peripheral blood came the PBMCs. Concerning this clonotype itself: No antigen is known for it.

The sample comprised blood. The receptor was isolated from a man aged 18 to 30 with Graves' ophthalmopathy.

CDR3: CASSYERRDSPLHF. The DNA for the CDR3 is TGTGCCAGCAGTTACGAACGACGGGATTCACCCCTCCACTTT. V is TRBV6-6 and J is TRBJ1-6; D uncertain. The V end was cut by 2 bases, the J end by 8 bases, with 10 bases between. Germline V lookup: CDR1 MNHNY, CDR2 SVGAGI (reference sequence). The CDR3 runs 14 residues.